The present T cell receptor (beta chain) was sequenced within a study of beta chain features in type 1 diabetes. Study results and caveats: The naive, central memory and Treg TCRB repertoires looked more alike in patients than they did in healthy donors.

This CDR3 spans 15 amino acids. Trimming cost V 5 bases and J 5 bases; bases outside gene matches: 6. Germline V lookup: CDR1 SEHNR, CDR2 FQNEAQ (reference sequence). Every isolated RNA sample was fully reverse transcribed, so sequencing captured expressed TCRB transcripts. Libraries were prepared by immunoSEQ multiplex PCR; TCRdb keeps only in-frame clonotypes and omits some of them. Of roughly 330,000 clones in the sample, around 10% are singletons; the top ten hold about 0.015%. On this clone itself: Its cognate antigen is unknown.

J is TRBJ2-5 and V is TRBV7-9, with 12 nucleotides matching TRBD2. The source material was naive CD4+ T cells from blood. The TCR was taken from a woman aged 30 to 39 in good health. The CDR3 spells CASSSGLAGMETQYF. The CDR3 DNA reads TGTGCCAGCAGCAGCGGACTAGCGGGAATGGAGACCCAGTACTTC.